A selection of T cell receptor beta chains follows, all from one sample in a study of blood T cell repertoires in COVID-19. Libraries were prepared by immunoSEQ multiplex PCR; TCRdb keeps only in-frame clonotypes and omits some of them. The repertoire holds approximately 100,000 clones, with roughly 90% as singletons. Input material: peripheral blood. The source of these receptors is a human donor in a cohort sampled during active COVID-19. Each CDR3 is given with its conserved first and last residue. The D gene is left open where the match is weak. Size is omitted from some rows. Given values are once, few, many or a class for expanded clones.

v_call	j_call	d_call	clone_size	cdr3_nt	cdr3_aa
TRBV11-3	TRBJ2-2	TRBD1	-	TGTGCCAGCAGCCCGGGACAGACTAACACCGGGGAGCTGTTTTTT	CASSPGQTNTGELFF
TRBV27	TRBJ1-1	-	-	TGTGCCAGCAGTCCAGGTATGAACACTGAAGCTTTCTTT	CASSPGMNTEAFF
TRBV5-1	TRBJ2-7	TRBD1	-	TGCGCCAGCAGCTTTAGCACAGGGGTTGAAGACGAGCAGTACTTC	CASSFSTGVEDEQYF
TRBV29-1	TRBJ1-3	-	-	TGCAGCGTTGAGAGAGCTGGAAACACCATATATTTT	CSVERAGNTIYF
TRBV7-6	TRBJ2-7	TRBD2	-	TGTGCCAGCAGCCCCGGTCCGGCGGGAGGGTCCTACGAGCAGTACTTC	CASSPGPAGGSYEQYF
TRBV28	TRBJ1-1	-	-	TGTGCCAGCAGTTCAGGACAGAAGAACACTGAAGCTTTCTTT	CASSSGQKNTEAFF
TRBV28	TRBJ2-2	-	-	TGTGCCACCCCCGGCCTGGCGGGCGGGGAGCTGTTTTTT	CATPGLAGGELFF
TRBV30	TRBJ1-2	-	-	TGTGCCTGGAGTGTACGGTTTGGCTACACCTTC	CAWSVRFGYTF
TRBV4-1	TRBJ2-3	TRBD2	-	TGCGCCAGCAGCCAAGTAGCGGGGGACACAGATACGCAGTATTTT	CASSQVAGDTDTQYF
TRBV29-1	TRBJ2-1	-	once	TGCAGCGTTGTAGTCTTCTACAATGAGCAGTTCTTC	CSVVVFYNEQFF
TRBV28	TRBJ2-5	-	-	TGTGCCAGCAGTTTACCAGGGGAAGAGACCCAGTACTTC	CASSLPGEETQYF
TRBV29-1	TRBJ2-7	TRBD1	-	TGCAGCGTCAGCCGGGACAGGGGGTACGAGCAGTACTTC	CSVSRDRGYEQYF
TRBV19	TRBJ2-3	-	-	TGTGCCAGTAGTTCCCGTACTACAGATACGCAGTATTTT	CASSSRTTDTQYF
TRBV10-2	TRBJ2-1	TRBD1	-	TGCGCCAGCAGTCCAGGGGGCGAAAACAATGAGCAGTTCTTC	CASSPGGENNEQFF
TRBV7-8	TRBJ2-2	TRBD2	few	TGTGCCAGCAGCCCCAGCGTGGGACTAGCGTCTTCCGGGGAGCTGTTTTTT	CASSPSVGLASSGELFF
TRBV6-1	TRBJ1-5	-	-	TGTGCCAGCAGTGACCCAAATAGGGGATTGGATCAGCCCCAGCATTTT	CASSDPNRGLDQPQHF
TRBV30	TRBJ1-2	-	-	TGTGCCTGGAGTGTCGGGGCAGGGGTAAAGAATGGCTACACCTTC	CAWSVGAGVKNGYTF
TRBV3-1/TRBV3-2	TRBJ2-3	TRBD2	-	TGTGCCAGCAGCCTTTTCTTACTAGCGGGCACAGATACGCAGTATTTT	CASSLFLLAGTDTQYF
TRBV7-2	TRBJ2-1	TRBD2	-	TGTGCCAGCAGCAGACTAGCGAGAGAGCAGTTCTTC	CASSRLAREQFF
TRBV13	TRBJ1-4	-	once	TGTGCCAGCAGCCTGCGGGGCACAACTAATGAAAAACTGTTTTTT	CASSLRGTTNEKLFF
TRBV7-9	TRBJ2-1	TRBD2	-	TGTGCCAGCAGCCCACGACTAGCGGGGCACGGAGGGTCCTACAATGAGCAGTTCTTC	CASSPRLAGHGGSYNEQFF
TRBV20-1	TRBJ2-7	-	-	TGCAGTGCTAGTTTGGCAGAATTAAACCCCTACGAGCAGTACTTC	CSASLAELNPYEQYF
TRBV5-4	TRBJ2-5	TRBD2	once	TGTGCCAGCAGCTTGGAAGTAAGCGGGAGTGAGACCCAGTACTTC	CASSLEVSGSETQYF
TRBV30	TRBJ2-5	TRBD2	few	TGTGCCTGGAGTAGACTAGCGGTCAACCAAGAGACCCAGTACTTC	CAWSRLAVNQETQYF
TRBV6-6	TRBJ2-7	TRBD2	-	TGTGCCAGCAGTCAGTCTAGCGGGGGGGCCGTTAGCGAGCAGTACTTC	CASSQSSGGAVSEQYF
TRBV7-8	TRBJ2-5	TRBD2	-	TGTGCCAGCAGCTCATCGTTGGGCCGAGGGGTAGCGGGAGGAGAAGAGACCCAGTACTTC	CASSSSLGRGVAGGEETQYF
TRBV11-2	TRBJ2-5	TRBD2	-	TGTGCCAGCGGGGCGGGAGGGAGTGGGACCCAGTACTTC	CASGAGGSGTQYF
TRBV10-3	TRBJ1-2	TRBD1	-	TGTGCCATCAGCCACCCGTTGACAGGGGGGATTAACTATGGCTACACCTTC	CAISHPLTGGINYGYTF
TRBV19	TRBJ2-1	-	-	TGTGCCAGTAGTATAAAACAGGGAAGCCCCTACAATGAGCAGTTCTTC	CASSIKQGSPYNEQFF
TRBV6-2/TRBV6-3	TRBJ1-2	TRBD1	-	TGTGCCAGCAGCCCCAACGTGGGACAGGGGGCGCGTGGCTACACCTTC	CASSPNVGQGARGYTF
TRBV28	TRBJ2-5	TRBD2	-	TGTGCCAGCAGAATGGTCGCGGGAGGGATACATTTTACCCAGTACTTC	CASRMVAGGIHFTQYF
TRBV30	TRBJ2-7	-	-	TGTGCCCGAACCACCGGGCCCCCGTCGGGGGAGCAGTACTTC	CARTTGPPSGEQYF
TRBV6-5	TRBJ1-3	-	-	TGTGCCAGCAGTTACGGTAGATCCGGGGCCATATATTTT	CASSYGRSGAIYF
TRBV12-3/TRBV12-4	TRBJ1-2	TRBD1	-	TGTGCCAGCAGTCCCGGACAGGGTGTTGGCTACACCTTC	CASSPGQGVGYTF
TRBV15	TRBJ1-4	-	-	TGTGCCACCAGCAGAGATTTAACAGATGAAAAACTGTTTTTT	CATSRDLTDEKLFF
TRBV4-2	TRBJ2-1	TRBD2	-	TGTGCCAGCAGCCAAGGGGGACTAGCGGGAAACTACAATGAGCAGTTCTTC	CASSQGGLAGNYNEQFF
TRBV27	TRBJ2-7	TRBD1	-	TGTGCCAGCGCAGGGGGCGGTTTACCCGACGAGCAGTACTTC	CASAGGGLPDEQYF
TRBV6-6	TRBJ1-5	-	-	TGTGCCAGCAGTTACGGGCAGGGTAATCAGCCCCAGCATTTT	CASSYGQGNQPQHF
TRBV7-7	TRBJ2-1	TRBD1	-	TGTGCTAGCAGCTTAGCGACAGGGAATGAGCAGTTCTTC	CASSLATGNEQFF
TRBV7-2	TRBJ2-5	TRBD1	-	TGTGCCAGCAGCTTAGCCGGGCAGGGGGTTGAGACCCAGTACTTC	CASSLAGQGVETQYF